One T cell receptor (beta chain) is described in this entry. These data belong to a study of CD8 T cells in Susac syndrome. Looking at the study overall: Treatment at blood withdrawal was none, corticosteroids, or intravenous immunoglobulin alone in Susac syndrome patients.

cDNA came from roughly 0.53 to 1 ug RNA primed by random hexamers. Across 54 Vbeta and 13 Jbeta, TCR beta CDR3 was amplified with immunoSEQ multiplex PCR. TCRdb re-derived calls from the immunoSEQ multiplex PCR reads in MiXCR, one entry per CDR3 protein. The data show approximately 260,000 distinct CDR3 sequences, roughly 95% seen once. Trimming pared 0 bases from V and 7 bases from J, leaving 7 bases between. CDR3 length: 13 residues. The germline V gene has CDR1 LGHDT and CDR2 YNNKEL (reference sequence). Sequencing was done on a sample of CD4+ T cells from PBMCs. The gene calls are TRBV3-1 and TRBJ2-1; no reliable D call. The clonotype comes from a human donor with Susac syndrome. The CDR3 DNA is TGTGCCAGCAGCCAAGATCTATTAAATGAGCAGTTCTTC. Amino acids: CASSQDLLNEQFF.